This T cell receptor (beta chain) derives from a study of cytotoxic CD8 clonotypes in ibrutinib-treated CLL. On this clone itself: Antigen: not known.

TCRdb's table, derived via immunoSEQ multiplex PCR, lists solely in-frame clones and lacks some. The table records 150,000 to 200,000 clones, approximately 77% of them present only once. Study results and caveats: Public clonotypes were uncommon and contracted or stayed stable on treatment.

CDR1 is SGHTA, CDR2 FQGNSA, per germline. V gave up 5 bases and J gave up 10 bases; unmatched junction bases: 13. CDR3 size: 15 residues. The J gene is TRBJ2-4, the V gene TRBV7-2, with 8 bases matching TRBD1. This receptor was identified in a human donor with chronic lymphocytic leukemia. Sequencing used PBMCs, obtained after 12 months of ibrutinib treatment. CDR3 region: CASSPLRQGQGIQYF. CDR3 DNA: TGTGCCAGCAGCCCCCTGAGACAGGGGCAGGGAATTCAGTACTTC.